This record covers a single T cell receptor beta chain. Its antigen is currently unknown. The read halts 3 residues ahead of the CDR3 end, with the missing end drawn from the germline J gene. The length of the CDR3 is 16 residues. Germline CDR1 is LNHDA and CDR2 is SQIVND (reference sequence). These data belong to a study of T cells in women clearing cervical HPV infection. Study-level background: With HLA typing for only a few women, HLA confounding remains possible.

Study observations and caveats: Richness differences could reflect unmeasured T-cell content per sample. It is unknown whether associations predate infection; no effector/memory or HPV-specific sorting.

Produced via immunoSEQ multiplex PCR; TCRdb's table is partial and in-frame only. Recorded for this sample: tens of thousands of clones. Dot-blot hybridization genotyped cervical HPV amplified with MY09/MY11 PCR. The sample was blood buffy coat. The receptor was derived from a woman between 18 and 70 years old with a cervical HPV16 infection that either progressed to CIN3+ or cleared (not recorded which). The V call is TRBV19, the J call TRBJ2-3, with TRBD1 matching 9 bases. CDR3 DNA (partial): TGTGCCAGTAATTCTTGGACAGGGGACGGCAATCAGCCG. Translating gives CASNSWTGDGNQP. The full CDR3 is CASNSWTGDGNQPQYF. Supplemented by reference TRBV19 and TRBJ2-3, the full variable domain reads DGGITQSPKYLFRKEGQNVTLSCEQNLNHDAMYWYRQDPGQGLRLIYYSQIVNDFQKGDIAEGYSVSREKKESFPLTVTSAQKNPTAFYLCASNSWTGDGNQPQYFGPGTRLTVL.